This section outlines one T cell receptor beta chain sequence together with its context. Its specificity is unknown. CDR3 length: 15 residues. V shed 1 base and J shed 4 bases, with 11 bases lying between them. Looked up from germline, CDR1 is SGHTA and CDR2 is FQGNSA. This sample was included in a study of T-cell memory formation after mild COVID-19. The wider study: TCR clustering was largely donor specific.

Notes on the study in general: Within pre-infection memory, some responding clones were found, suggesting cross-reactive memory joined.

TCRdb reanalysed the 5' RACE reads using MiXCR and keeps one entry per CDR3 protein. Found here are fewer than 700,000 distinct CDR3 sequences, roughly 21% of them singletons; the top ten hold roughly 8.3%. The TCR comes from an adult woman who had mild COVID-19 (a few samples of this study predate the infection). Cell type and time point are not known. This chain joins TRBV7-2 and TRBJ1-5; unclear D gene. Sequences were obtained from PBMCs or a T cell subset sorted from them (not recorded which). The CDR3 protein is CASSLGSLGNQPQHF. For the CDR3, the DNA is TGTGCCAGCAGCTTAGGGAGTCTTGGTAATCAGCCCCAGCATTTT.